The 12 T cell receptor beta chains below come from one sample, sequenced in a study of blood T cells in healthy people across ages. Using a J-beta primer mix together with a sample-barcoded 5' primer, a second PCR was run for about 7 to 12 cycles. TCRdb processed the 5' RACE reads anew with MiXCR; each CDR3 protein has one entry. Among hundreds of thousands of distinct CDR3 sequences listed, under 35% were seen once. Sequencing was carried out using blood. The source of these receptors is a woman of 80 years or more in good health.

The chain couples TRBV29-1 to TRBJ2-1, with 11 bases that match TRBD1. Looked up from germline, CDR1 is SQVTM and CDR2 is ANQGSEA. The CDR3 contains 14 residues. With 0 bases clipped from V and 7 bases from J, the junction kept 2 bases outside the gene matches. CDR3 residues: CSVEDRDRGNEQFF. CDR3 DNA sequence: TGCAGCGTTGAAGATCGGGACAGGGGGAATGAGCAGTTCTTC.

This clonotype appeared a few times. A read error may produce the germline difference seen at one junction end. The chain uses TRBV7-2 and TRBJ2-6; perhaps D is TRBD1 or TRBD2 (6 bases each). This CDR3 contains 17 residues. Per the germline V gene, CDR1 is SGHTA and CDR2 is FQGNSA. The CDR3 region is CASSLGYRDSGASVLTF. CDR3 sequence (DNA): TGTGCCAGCAGCTTAGGTTACAGGGACTCCGGGGCCAGCGTCCTGACTTTC.

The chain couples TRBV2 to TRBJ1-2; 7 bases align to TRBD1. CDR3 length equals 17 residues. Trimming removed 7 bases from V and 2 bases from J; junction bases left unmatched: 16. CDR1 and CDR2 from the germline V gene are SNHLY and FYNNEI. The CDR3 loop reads CASTRSEPGQPNYGYTF. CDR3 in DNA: TGTGCCAGCACGAGAAGCGAACCGGGACAGCCAAACTATGGCTACACCTTC.

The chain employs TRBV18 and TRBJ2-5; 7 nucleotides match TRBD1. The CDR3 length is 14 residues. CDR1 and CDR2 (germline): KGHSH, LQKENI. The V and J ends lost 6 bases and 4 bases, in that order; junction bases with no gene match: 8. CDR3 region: CASSWTGKGETQYF. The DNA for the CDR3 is TGTGCCAGCTCCTGGACAGGCAAGGGAGAGACCCAGTACTTC.

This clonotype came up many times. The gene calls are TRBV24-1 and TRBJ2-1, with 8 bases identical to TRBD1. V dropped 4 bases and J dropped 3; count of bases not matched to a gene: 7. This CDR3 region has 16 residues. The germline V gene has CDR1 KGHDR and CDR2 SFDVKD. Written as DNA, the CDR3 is TGTGCCACCAGTGACCCCAAGACAGGGGTCTACAATGAGCAGTTCTTC. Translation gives CATSDPKTGVYNEQFF.

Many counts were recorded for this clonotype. The CDR3 region has the DNA TGTGCCAGCAGTTTATCGGCGGGGGTAGATACGCAGTATTTT. It yields the protein CASSLSAGVDTQYF. This chain links TRBV27 with TRBJ2-3; 7 bases match TRBD2. With 0 bases clipped from V and 5 bases from J, the junction kept 2 bases outside the gene matches. This CDR3 is 14 amino acids long. Germline CDR1 and CDR2: MNHEY and SMNVEV (reference sequence).

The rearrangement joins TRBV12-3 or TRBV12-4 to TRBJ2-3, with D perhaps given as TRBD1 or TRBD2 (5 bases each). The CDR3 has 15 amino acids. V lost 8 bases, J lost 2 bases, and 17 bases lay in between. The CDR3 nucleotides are TGTGCCAGCCTCGGGGACCCAAGTCCCACAGATACGCAGTATTTT. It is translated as CASLGDPSPTDTQYF.

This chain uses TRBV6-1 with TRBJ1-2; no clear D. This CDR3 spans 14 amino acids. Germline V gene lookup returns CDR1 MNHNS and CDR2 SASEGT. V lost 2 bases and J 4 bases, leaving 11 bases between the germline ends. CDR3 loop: CASSENVGIYGYTF. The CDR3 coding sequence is TGTGCCAGCAGTGAAAATGTGGGAATCTATGGCTACACCTTC.

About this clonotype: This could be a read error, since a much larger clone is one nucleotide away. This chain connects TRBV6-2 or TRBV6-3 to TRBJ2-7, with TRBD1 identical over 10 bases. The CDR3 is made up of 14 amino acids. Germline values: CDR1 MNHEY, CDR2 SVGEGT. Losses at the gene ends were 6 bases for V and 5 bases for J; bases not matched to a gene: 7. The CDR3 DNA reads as TGTGCCAGCAGAAGGGACAGGGGATGCGACGAGCAGTACTTC. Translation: CASRRDRGCDEQYF.

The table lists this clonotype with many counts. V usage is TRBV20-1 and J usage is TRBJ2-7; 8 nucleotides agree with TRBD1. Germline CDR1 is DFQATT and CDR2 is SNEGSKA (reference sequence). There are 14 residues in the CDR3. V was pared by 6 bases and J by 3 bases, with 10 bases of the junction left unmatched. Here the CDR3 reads CSALARGPFYEQYF. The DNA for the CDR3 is TGCAGTGCCCTAGCCAGGGGGCCTTTCTACGAGCAGTACTTC.

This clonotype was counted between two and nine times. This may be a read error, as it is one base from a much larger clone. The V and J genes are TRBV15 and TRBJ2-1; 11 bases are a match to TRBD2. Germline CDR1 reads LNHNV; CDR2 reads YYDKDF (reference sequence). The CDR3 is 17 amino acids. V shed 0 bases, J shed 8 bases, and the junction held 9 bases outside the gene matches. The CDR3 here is CATSRDEVAGGRYEQFF. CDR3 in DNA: TGTGCCACCAGCAGAGATGAGGTAGCGGGGGGGAGGTATGAGCAGTTCTTC.

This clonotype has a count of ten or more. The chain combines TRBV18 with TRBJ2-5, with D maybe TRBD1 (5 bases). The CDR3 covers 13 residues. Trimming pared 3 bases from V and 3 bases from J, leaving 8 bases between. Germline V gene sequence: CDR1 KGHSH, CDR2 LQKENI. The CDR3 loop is CASSPPTEETQYF. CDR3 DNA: TGTGCCAGCTCACCCCCGACAGAAGAGACCCAGTACTTC.